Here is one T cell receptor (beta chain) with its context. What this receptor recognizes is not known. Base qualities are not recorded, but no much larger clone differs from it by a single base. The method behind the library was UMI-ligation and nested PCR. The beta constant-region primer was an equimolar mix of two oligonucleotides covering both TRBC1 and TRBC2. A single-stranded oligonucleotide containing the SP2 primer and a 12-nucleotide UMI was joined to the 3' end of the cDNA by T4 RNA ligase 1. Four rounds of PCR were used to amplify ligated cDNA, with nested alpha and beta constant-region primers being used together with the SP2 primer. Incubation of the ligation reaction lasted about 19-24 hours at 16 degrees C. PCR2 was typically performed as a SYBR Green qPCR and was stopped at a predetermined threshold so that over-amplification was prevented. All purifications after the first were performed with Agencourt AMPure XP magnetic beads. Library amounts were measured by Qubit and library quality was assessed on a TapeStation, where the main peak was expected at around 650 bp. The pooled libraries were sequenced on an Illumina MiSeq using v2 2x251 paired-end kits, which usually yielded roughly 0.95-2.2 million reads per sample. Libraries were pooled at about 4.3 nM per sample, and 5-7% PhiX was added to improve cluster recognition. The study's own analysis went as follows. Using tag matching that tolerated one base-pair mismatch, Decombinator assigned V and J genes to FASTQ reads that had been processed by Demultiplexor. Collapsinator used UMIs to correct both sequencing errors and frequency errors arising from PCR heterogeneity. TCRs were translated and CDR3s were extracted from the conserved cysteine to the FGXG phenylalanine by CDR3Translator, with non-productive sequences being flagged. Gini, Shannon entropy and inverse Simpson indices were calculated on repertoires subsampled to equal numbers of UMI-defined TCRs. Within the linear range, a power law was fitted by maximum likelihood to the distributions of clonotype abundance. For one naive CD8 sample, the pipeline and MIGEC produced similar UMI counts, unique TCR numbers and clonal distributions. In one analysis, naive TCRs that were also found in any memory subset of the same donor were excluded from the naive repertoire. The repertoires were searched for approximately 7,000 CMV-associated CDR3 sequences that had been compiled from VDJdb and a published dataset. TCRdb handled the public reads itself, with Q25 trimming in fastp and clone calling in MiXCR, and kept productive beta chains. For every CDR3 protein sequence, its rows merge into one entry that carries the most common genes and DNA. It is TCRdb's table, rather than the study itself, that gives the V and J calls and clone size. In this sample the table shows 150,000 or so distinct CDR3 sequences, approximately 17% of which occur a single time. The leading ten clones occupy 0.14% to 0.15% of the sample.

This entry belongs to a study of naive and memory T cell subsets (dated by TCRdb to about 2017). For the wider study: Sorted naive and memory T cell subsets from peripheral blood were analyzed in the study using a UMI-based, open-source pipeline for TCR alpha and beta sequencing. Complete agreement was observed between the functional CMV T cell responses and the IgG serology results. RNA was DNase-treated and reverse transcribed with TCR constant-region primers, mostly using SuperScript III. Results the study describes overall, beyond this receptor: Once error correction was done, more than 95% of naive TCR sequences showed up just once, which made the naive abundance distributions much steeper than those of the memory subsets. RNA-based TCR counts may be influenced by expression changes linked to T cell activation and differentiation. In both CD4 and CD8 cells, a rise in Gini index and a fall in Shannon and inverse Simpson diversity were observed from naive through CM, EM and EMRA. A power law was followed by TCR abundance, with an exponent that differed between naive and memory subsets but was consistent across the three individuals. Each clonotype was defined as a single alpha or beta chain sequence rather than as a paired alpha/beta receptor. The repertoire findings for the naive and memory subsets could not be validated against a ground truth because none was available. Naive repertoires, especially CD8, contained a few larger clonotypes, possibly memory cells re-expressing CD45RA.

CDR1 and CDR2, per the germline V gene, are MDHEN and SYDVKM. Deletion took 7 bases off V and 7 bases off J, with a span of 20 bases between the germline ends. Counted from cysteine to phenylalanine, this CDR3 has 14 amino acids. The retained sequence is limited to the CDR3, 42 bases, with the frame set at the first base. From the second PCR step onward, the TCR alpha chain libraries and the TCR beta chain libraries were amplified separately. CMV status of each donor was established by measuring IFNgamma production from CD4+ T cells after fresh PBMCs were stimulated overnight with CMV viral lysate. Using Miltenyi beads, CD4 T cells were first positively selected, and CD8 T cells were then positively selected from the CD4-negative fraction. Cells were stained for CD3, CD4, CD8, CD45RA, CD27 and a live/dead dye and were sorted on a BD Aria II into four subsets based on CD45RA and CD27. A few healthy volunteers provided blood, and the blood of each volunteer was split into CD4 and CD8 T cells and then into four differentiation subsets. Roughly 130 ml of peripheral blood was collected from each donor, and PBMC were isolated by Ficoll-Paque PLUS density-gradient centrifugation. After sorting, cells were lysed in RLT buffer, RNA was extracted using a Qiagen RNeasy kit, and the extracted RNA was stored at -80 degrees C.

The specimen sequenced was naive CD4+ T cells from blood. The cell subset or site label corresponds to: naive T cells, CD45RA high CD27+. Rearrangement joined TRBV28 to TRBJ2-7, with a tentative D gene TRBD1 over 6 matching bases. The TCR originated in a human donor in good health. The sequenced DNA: TGTGCCAGCATCCCACCAACAGGGTCCGGAGAGCAGTACTTC. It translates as CASIPPTGSGEQYF.